A single sample is the source of the 10 T cell receptor beta chains below, sequenced in a study of T cell clonality in common variable immunodeficiency. Study-wide results and caveats: Fewer deletions and N-nucleotide insertions were reportedly seen in common variable immunodeficiency TCR beta sequences.

These receptors have no known antigen. Method: immunoSEQ multiplex PCR; TCRdb's copy keeps in-frame clones and lacks some. The repertoire shows tens of thousands of clones, none seen only once; the top ten take 6% to 6.5%. Input material: peripheral blood mononuclear cells. The receptors originated from a human donor with common variable immunodeficiency.

Points on this clone: The CDR3 end lies 3 residues beyond the end of the read and is filled in from the germline J gene. This sequence joins TRBV19 and TRBJ1-1; D call uncertain. The germline V gene has CDR1 LNHDA and CDR2 SQIVND (reference sequence). Trimming left V 5 bases short and J 3 bases short, with 7 bases between. This CDR3 has 12 amino acids. The covered CDR3 bases are TGTGCCAGTAGTTCCAGTTACACTGAA. Its translation: CASSSSYTE. The whole CDR3 is CASSSSYTEAFF.

A word on this clone: The read gets to within 3 residues of the CDR3 end, and the germline J gene fills in the rest. The V call is TRBV18, the J call TRBJ2-7; 9 nucleotides agree with TRBD2. Germline CDR1 reads KGHSH; CDR2 reads LQKENI. The CDR3 has 15 amino acids. Unmatched junction bases numbered 9, after V lost 4 bases and J lost 5 bases. This CDR3 reads CASSRAAGGPHEQYF. Incomplete CDR3 DNA: TGTGCCAGCTCACGAGCTGCGGGGGGGCCCCACGAG.

The CDR3 spells CASRVSGTDTQYF. The CDR3 bases that were read are TGTGCCTCCCGGGTTTCAGGCACAGATACG. The chain carries TRBV30 and TRBJ2-3; D uncertain. The read is 3 residues too short to cover the CDR3 end, so that end is filled in from the germline J gene. The germline V gene encodes CDR1 GTSNPN and CDR2 SVGIG (reference sequence). The CDR3 extends over 13 amino acids. Between the trimmed V and J ends, which lost 7 bases and 1 base, there was a span of 12 bases.

This clone was seen repeatedly, ten times or more. The sequence runs out 3 residues before the end of the CDR3; the remainder is reconstructed from the germline J gene. The chain is built from TRBV18 and TRBJ2-5, with a weak D call TRBD2 (6 bases). Germline assignment: CDR1 KGHSH and CDR2 LQKENI. V was cut by 4 bases and J by 5 bases, with 11 bases left in between. The CDR3 extends over 13 amino acids. CDR3 sequence reads: CASSRGEAETQYF. The CDR3 bases that were read are TGTGCCAGCTCACGGGGGGAGGCGGAGACC.

In this sample, this clone turned up a few times. The CDR3 end falls 3 residues outside the read, so it is completed with the germline J gene. The rearrangement links TRBV7-8 to TRBJ2-7, with D maybe TRBD1 (5 bases). The CDR3 has 14 residues. Trimming cost V 2 bases and J 4 bases, with 12 bases left between them. CDR1 is SGHVS and CDR2 is FQNEAQ in the germline V gene. The CDR3 sequence: CASSLPQGSYEQYF. CDR3 DNA (partial): TGTGCCAGCAGCTTACCGCAGGGATCGTACGAG.

This clone was recorded many times. The read finishes 3 residues shy of the CDR3 end, and the germline J gene is used to complete it. The chain recombines TRBV5-1 with TRBJ2-3; D ambiguous. The germline V gene has CDR1 SGHRS and CDR2 YFSETQ. V lost 0 bases and J 2 bases, leaving 4 bases between the germline ends. This CDR3 comprises 13 residues. The part of the CDR3 DNA that was read is TGCGCCAGCAGCTTGGTATCCACAGATACG. This codes for CASSLVSTDT. In full, the CDR3 reads CASSLVSTDTQYF.

This clone was seen only a few times. Read sequence stops 3 residues before the CDR3 end, and the germline J gene provides the missing end. The J gene is TRBJ2-7, the V gene TRBV5-1; no clear D gene. There are 14 residues in the CDR3. V lost 1 base and J 2 bases, leaving 10 bases between the germline ends. CDR1 and CDR2 (germline): SGHRS, YFSETQ. The part of the CDR3 DNA that was read is TGCGCCAGCAGCTTGAATGTGTTCACCTACGAG. This codes for CASSLNVFTYE. The CDR3 in full is CASSLNVFTYEQYF.

This clone was found a few times. Read coverage stops 3 residues before the CDR3 terminus; the germline J gene supplies the remainder. V usage is TRBV11-2 and J usage is TRBJ1-6, with D perhaps TRBD1 (5 bases). V lost 0 bases and J 9 bases, leaving 12 bases between the germline ends. Germline-derived CDR1 and CDR2 are SGHAT and FQNNGV. The CDR3 spans 15 residues. The CDR3 loop is CASSLEGQGGSPLHF. The part of the CDR3 DNA that was read is TGTGCCAGCAGCTTAGAGGGGCAGGGCGGTTCACCC.

Many counts were recorded for this clone. Read data end 3 residues before the CDR3 end; the end is taken from the germline J gene. The chain employs TRBV18 and TRBJ2-7; 8 nucleotides agree with TRBD1. Germline CDR1 reads KGHSH; CDR2 reads LQKENI. The CDR3 runs to 16 residues. J gave up 3 bases and V 3 bases, and 10 bases lay outside the gene matches. The part of the CDR3 DNA that was read is TGTGCCAGCTCACCCCAGGGGGCAAGTGGTGTCTACGAG. It encodes CASSPQGASGVYE. The whole CDR3 sequence reads CASSPQGASGVYEQYF.

The table lists this clone with many counts. Sequencing ends 3 residues short of the CDR3 end; the germline J gene provides the rest. V is TRBV19 and J is TRBJ1-1; 9 positions agree with TRBD1. Germline V gene lookup returns CDR1 LNHDA and CDR2 SQIVND (reference sequence). V lost 6 bases to trimming and J lost 0 bases; unmatched junction nucleotides: 5. This CDR3 comprises 15 residues. The CDR3 protein is CASRVGTGMNTEAFF. Partial CDR3 DNA: TGTGCCAGTAGAGTGGGGACAGGGATGAACACTGAA.